The 5 T cell receptor beta chains below all came from one sample that was sequenced in a study of blood T cell repertoires in COVID-19. TCRdb keeps only in-frame clones here, not all; method: immunoSEQ multiplex PCR. Of about 130,000 clones detected, 70% to 85% appear once; the ten largest clones hold approximately 16%. Sequencing was performed on peripheral blood. All receptors come from a woman aged 45 to 65 with acute or convalescent COVID-19.

V gene TRBV5-6 combines with J gene TRBJ2-3; perhaps TRBD2 as D (5 bases). From germline, CDR1 is SGHDT and CDR2 YYEEEE. The CDR3 is made up of 14 amino acids. The V gene lost 0 bases and the J gene lost 5 bases, with 10 bases spanning the gap. The CDR3 region has the DNA TGTGCCAGCAGCTTGGGGGGAGTCGGAGATACGCAGTATTTT. This codes for CASSLGGVGDTQYF.

The count of this clone is one. The chain uses TRBV7-9 and TRBJ1-2; D is uncertain. Between the trimmed V and J ends, which lost 1 base and 3 bases, there was a span of 6 bases. The CDR3 is 13 residues long. Germline CDR1 and CDR2: SEHNR and FQNEAQ (reference sequence). The CDR3 sequence: CASSLGADYGYTF. DNA of the CDR3: TGTGCCAGCAGCTTAGGGGCTGACTATGGCTACACCTTC.

Only a few counts were recorded for this clone. The chain carries TRBV2 and TRBJ1-2, with D unclear. V dropped 4 bases and J dropped 1 base, with 10 bases sitting between them. In germline, CDR1 is SNHLY, CDR2 FYNNEI. The CDR3 is 14 residues long. CDR3: CASSVSGVNYGYTF. CDR3 nucleotides: TGTGCCAGCAGTGTCTCTGGAGTTAACTATGGCTACACCTTC.

The J gene is TRBJ1-1, the V gene TRBV29-1; 10 bases match TRBD1. In germline, CDR1 is SQVTM, CDR2 ANQGSEA. CDR3 length: 13 amino acids. V shed 6 bases and J 2 bases; nucleotides not matched to a gene: 3. The DNA for the CDR3 is TGCAGCGTCGGGACAGGGGAAAACACTGAAGCTTTCTTT. Its translation is CSVGTGENTEAFF.

The chain carries TRBV19 and TRBJ2-7; possibly TRBD1 for D (6 bases). CDR1 is LNHDA, CDR2 SQIVND, per germline (reference sequence). The CDR3 totals 13 residues. Trimming pared 9 bases from V and 5 bases from J, leaving 17 bases between. The CDR3 spells CASKDTGIDEQYF. The CDR3 bases are TGTGCCAGCAAGGATACAGGGATCGACGAGCAGTACTTC. Full variable domain (rest looked up from reference TRBV19 and TRBJ2-7): DGGITQSPKYLFRKEGQNVTLSCEQNLNHDAMYWYRQDPGQGLRLIYYSQIVNDFQKGDIAEGYSVSREKKESFPLTVTSAQKNPTAFYLCASKDTGIDEQYFGPGTRLTVT.